The rows below give T cell receptor beta chains drawn from one sample of a study of blood T cell repertoires in COVID-19. Here immunoSEQ multiplex PCR was the method, and the copy in TCRdb shows in-frame clones only, minus some. Here the sample spans 250,000 to 300,000 clones, approximately 86% being singletons. The sequenced material came from peripheral blood. The receptors stem from a woman younger than 30 with acute or convalescent COVID-19. Each CDR3 is given with its conserved first and last residue. D genes are given only for firm matches.

TRBV5-4,-,TRBJ1-1,TGTGCCAGCAGCTTGGGAGTCAGGGAAGCTTTCTTT,CASSLGVREAFF
TRBV14,TRBD2,TRBJ2-7,TGTGCCAGCAGCCAAGTGTGGGGTAGCGGGACCCTACGATTTGAGCAGTACTTC,CASSQVWGSGTLRFEQYF
TRBV7-2,TRBD2,TRBJ2-1,TGTGCCAGCCAACAAGGACTAGCGGAGTACAATGAGCAGTTCTTC,CASQQGLAEYNEQFF
TRBV5-4,TRBD2,TRBJ2-7,TGTGCCAGCAGCGGCGGACTAGCGACCTCCTACGAGCAGTACTTC,CASSGGLATSYEQYF
TRBV27,-,TRBJ1-4,TGTGCCAGCAGACGGGCAGGGTGGGGTAATGAAAAACTGTTTTTT,CASRRAGWGNEKLFF
TRBV13,TRBD2,TRBJ2-1,TGTGCCACCACAACTAGCGGCACATACAATGAGCAGTTCTTC,CATTTSGTYNEQFF
TRBV25-1,-,TRBJ1-2,TGTGCCAGCAGTGAGTTTCAGACAAGTGGCTACACCTTC,CASSEFQTSGYTF
TRBV30,-,TRBJ2-6,TGTGCCTGGAGTCGGGGGAGAGGGTTCTCTGGGGCCAACGTCCTGACTTTC,CAWSRGRGFSGANVLTF
TRBV11-2,-,TRBJ1-2,TGTGCCAGCAGCTTAGGGTCGGGTCTCTATGGCTACACCTTC,CASSLGSGLYGYTF
TRBV19,TRBD2,TRBJ2-7,TGTGCCAGTAGTATGGGCGGAGCGGGAACCTACGAGCAGTACTTC,CASSMGGAGTYEQYF
TRBV5-6,-,TRBJ2-1,TGTGCCAGCAGCAAACTAGGCTACAATGAGCAGTTCTTC,CASSKLGYNEQFF
TRBV2,TRBD1,TRBJ2-1,TGTGCCAGCACCACAGGGACAGCGGAGAACAATGAGCAGTTCTTC,CASTTGTAENNEQFF